The TCR beta chain under discussion was sequenced for a study of immune characterization of retroperitoneal liposarcoma. The V segment lost 5 bases and the J segment 6 bases; nucleotides outside the gene matches: 4. CDR3 length: 13 amino acids. From germline, CDR1 is MNHEY and CDR2 SMNVEV (reference sequence). Via MiXCR, TCRdb re-called the PCR reads, giving one row per CDR3 protein. The data contain more than 9,000 distinct CDR3 sequences, approximately 26% of them singletons. This clonotype was recorded at least ten times. The receptor was derived from a male donor with retroperitoneal liposarcoma. The chain is built from TRBV27 and TRBJ2-4; 7 bases are a match to TRBD2. Sequences were obtained from tumor tissue. In DNA, the CDR3 is TGTGCCAGCAGTCCCGGGGGGACAAACATTCAGTACTTC. Translating it yields CASSPGGTNIQYF.